This T cell receptor (beta chain) emerged from a study of T cell responses to AZD1222 COVID-19 vaccine. V gave up 0 bases and J gave up 5 bases; unmatched junction bases: 6. Per the germline V gene, CDR1 is ENHRY and CDR2 is SYGVKD. The CDR3 contains 16 residues. TCRdb's table, derived via immunoSEQ multiplex PCR, lists solely in-frame clones and lacks some. Here the sample spans 120,000 or so clones, 85% to 90% being singletons. The sample was peripheral blood, taken on day 0 of AZD1222 vaccination. This receptor was identified in an adult in good health. The chain is built from TRBV10-3 and TRBJ2-2; 7 bases are shared with TRBD2. CDR3 nucleotide sequence: TGTGCCATCAGTGAGTCAGCGGGAAGGAGAACCGGGGAGCTGTTTTTT. Its protein product is CAISESAGRRTGELFF.